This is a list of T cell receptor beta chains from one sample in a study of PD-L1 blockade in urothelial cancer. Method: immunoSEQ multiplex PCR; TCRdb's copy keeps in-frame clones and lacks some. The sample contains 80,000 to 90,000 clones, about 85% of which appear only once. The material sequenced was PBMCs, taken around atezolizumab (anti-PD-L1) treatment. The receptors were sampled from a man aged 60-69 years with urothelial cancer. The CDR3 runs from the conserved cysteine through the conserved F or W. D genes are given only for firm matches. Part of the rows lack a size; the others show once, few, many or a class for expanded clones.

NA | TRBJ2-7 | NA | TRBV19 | CASSINAGLASYEQYF | TGTGCCAGTAGTATTAACGCAGGTCTGGCGTCCTACGAGCAGTACTTC
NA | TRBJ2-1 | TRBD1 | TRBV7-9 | CASSARQGAYNEQFF | TGTGCCAGCAGCGCCCGACAGGGGGCCTACAATGAGCAGTTCTTC
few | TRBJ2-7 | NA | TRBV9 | CASSVRGEKAYEQYF | TGTGCCAGCAGCGTCAGGGGGGAAAAAGCCTACGAGCAGTACTTC
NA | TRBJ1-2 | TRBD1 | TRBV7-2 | CASSLAGQVLRNGYTF | TGTGCCAGCAGCTTAGCGGGACAGGTACTACGGAATGGCTACACCTTC
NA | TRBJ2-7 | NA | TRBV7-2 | CASSMGTSRTYEQYF | TGTGCCAGCAGCATGGGGACATCCCGTACCTACGAGCAGTACTTC
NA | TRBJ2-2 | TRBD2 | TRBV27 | CASSLGPGRTGELFF | TGTGCCAGCAGTTTAGGTCCCGGGAGGACCGGGGAGCTGTTTTTT
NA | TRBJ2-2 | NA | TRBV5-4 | CASSRPTLQGDGELFF | TGTGCCAGCAGCCGACCGACTCTCCAAGGGGACGGGGAGCTGTTTTTT
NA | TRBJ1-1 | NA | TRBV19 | CASSRTVPSGAFF | TGTGCCAGTAGTAGGACAGTCCCCAGCGGAGCTTTCTTT
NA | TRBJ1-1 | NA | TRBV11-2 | CASSLGIGTFEAFF | TGTGCCAGCAGCTTGGGTATAGGGACATTTGAAGCTTTCTTT
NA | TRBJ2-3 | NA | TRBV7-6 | CASSTWRTGTDTQYF | TGTGCCAGCAGCACCTGGAGGACAGGCACAGATACGCAGTATTTT
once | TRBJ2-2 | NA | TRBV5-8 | CASSLRDRPNTGELFF | TGTGCCAGCAGCTTGAGAGACAGACCGAACACCGGGGAGCTGTTTTTT
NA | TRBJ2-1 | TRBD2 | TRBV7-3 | CASSPGGGLEQFF | TGTGCCAGCAGCCCGGGGGGAGGACTTGAGCAGTTCTTC
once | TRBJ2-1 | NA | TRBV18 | CASSPPSGRANLQFF | TGTGCCAGCTCACCACCGTCGGGCAGGGCAAATCTGCAGTTCTTC
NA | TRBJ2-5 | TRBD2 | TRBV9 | CASSVGSGRVLETQYF | TGTGCCAGCAGCGTAGGAAGCGGGAGGGTGTTAGAGACCCAGTACTTC